These T cell receptor beta chains were read from a single sample in a study of blood T cell repertoires in COVID-19. Data came from immunoSEQ multiplex PCR; TCRdb stores just in-frame clones and leaves some out. The sample has tens of thousands of clones; over 75% are singletons. Sequences were obtained from peripheral blood. The receptors were gathered from a woman of 80 years or more with acute or convalescent COVID-19. Both conserved end residues are part of each CDR3. Fields, in order: clone size, D gene, J gene, V gene, CDR3 DNA, CDR3 protein. D genes are given only for firm matches. The size field is filled for only some rows; it gives once, few, many or a size class.

>.|.|TRBJ2-3|TRBV21-1
TGTGCCAGCACTATGGGAGAGTCGATGTCAGATACGCAGTATTTT
CASTMGESMSDTQYF
>.|.|TRBJ2-5|TRBV5-1
TGCGCCAGCAGCCTTCAAGAGACCCAGTACTTC
CASSLQETQYF
>.|.|TRBJ1-1|TRBV7-8
TGTGCCAGCAGCATCACGGACAGTGTGAACACTGAAGCTTTCTTT
CASSITDSVNTEAFF
>.|TRBD2|TRBJ2-2|TRBV6-5
TGTGCCAGCAGCCACGCCCGGGGGGGCACCGGGGAGCTGTTTTTT
CASSHARGGTGELFF
>.|.|TRBJ1-4|TRBV18
TGTGCCAGCTCACAAGCGACAGATGAAAAACTGTTTTTT
CASSQATDEKLFF
>once|.|TRBJ1-1|TRBV5-1
TGCGCCAGCAGCTTGACAGGGATGAACACTGAAGCTTTCTTT
CASSLTGMNTEAFF
>.|.|TRBJ1-1|TRBV30
TGTGCCTGGAGGAGCACTGAAGCTTTCTTT
CAWRSTEAFF
>.|TRBD2|TRBJ2-5|TRBV4-3
TGCGCCAGCAGCCAAGTACTAGCGGGGGGTGTAGAGACCCAGTACTTC
CASSQVLAGGVETQYF
>.|TRBD2|TRBJ2-3|TRBV5-4
TGTGCCAGCAGCTTTGGGAGGTCTAGCGGGCCTGATACGCAGTATTTT
CASSFGRSSGPDTQYF
>.|.|TRBJ2-6|TRBV9
TGTGCCAGCAGCCTTAGTGGGGCGGGAGGGGCCAACGTCCTGACTTTC
CASSLSGAGGANVLTF
>.|TRBD2|TRBJ2-1|TRBV9
TGTGCCAGCAGCCTGACTAGCGGGAAATACAATGAGCAGTTCTTC
CASSLTSGKYNEQFF
>.|.|TRBJ1-5|TRBV4-1
TGCGCCAGCAGCCAAACCCGGGCGGGGAATCAGCCCCAGCATTTT
CASSQTRAGNQPQHF
>medium-sized|TRBD1|TRBJ2-7|TRBV18
TGTGCCAGCTCACCGGGGACAGGGGGCCACGAGCAGTACTTC
CASSPGTGGHEQYF
>.|TRBD2|TRBJ2-5|TRBV7-9
TGTGCCAGCAGCGGCGGGGGGGAGACCCAGTACTTC
CASSGGGETQYF
>.|TRBD2|TRBJ2-5|TRBV7-9
TGTGCCAGCACACCCGGACTAGCGGGAACCCAAGAGACCCAGTACTTC
CASTPGLAGTQETQYF
>.|.|TRBJ2-3|TRBV5-1
TGCGCCAGCAGCTTGGATGGCCGCCTCACAGATACGCAGTATTTT
CASSLDGRLTDTQYF
>.|TRBD1|TRBJ1-1|TRBV19
TGTGCCAGTAGGACTACGGGACAGGGAAACACTGAAGCTTTCTTT
CASRTTGQGNTEAFF
>.|.|TRBJ1-6|TRBV7-2
TGTGCCAGCAGCTCTCAGGGGTTATTTGGATCACCCCTCCACTTT
CASSSQGLFGSPLHF
>.|.|TRBJ1-1|TRBV7-9
TGTGCCAGCAGCCTGCCGGGAGGTCCTGAAGCTTTCTTT
CASSLPGGPEAFF
>.|TRBD2|TRBJ2-1|TRBV2
TGTGCCAGCAGTGAATCAACTAGCGGCTCCTACAATGAGCAGTTCTTC
CASSESTSGSYNEQFF
>.|TRBD1|TRBJ1-2|TRBV15
TGTGCCACCAGCAGACCCGCAGGGGGAGCTTCTAACTATGGCTACACCTTC
CATSRPAGGASNYGYTF
>.|TRBD2|TRBJ2-2|TRBV2
TGTGCCAGCAGTGAACTGGCTAGCGGGATGTCCGGGGAGCTGTTTTTT
CASSELASGMSGELFF
>.|.|TRBJ1-1|TRBV5-1
TGCGCCAGCACCCTGGGGGCCCTGATACAGGAAGAAGCTTTCTTT
CASTLGALIQEEAFF
>.|.|TRBJ1-3|TRBV11-2
TGTGCCAGCAGCTTAAACCCCGGGACCCGGGAGGGCACCATATATTTT
CASSLNPGTREGTIYF
>.|TRBD2|TRBJ2-3|TRBV11-2
TGTGCCAGCAGCTTAGAGGCCCTAGCGGGGGTGGGGGGAGATACGCAGTATTTT
CASSLEALAGVGGDTQYF